The T cell receptor (beta chain) under discussion was sequenced for a study of a mutant IDH1 vaccine in newly diagnosed glioma. Noted time point: week 35, safety follow-up. Topical imiquimod was applied with each vaccine dose, which held 300 ug of mutant IDH1 20-mer peptide. Trimming shortened V by 3 bases and J by 5 bases, and 7 bases separated the two germline ends. The length of the CDR3 is 12 residues. The germline CDR1 and CDR2 sequences are SGHTA and FQGNSA. As regards this clone: Its specificity is not known.

Repertoires were generated with immunoSEQ multiplex PCR, while TCRdb's copy carries only in-frame clones and drops some. Here the sample spans over 45,000 clones, around 92% being singletons. The V call is TRBV7-2, the J call TRBJ1-2; maybe TRBD1 (6 bases). The source was PBMCs, collected from a glioma patient whose treatment included an IDH1 peptide vaccine. This TCR was sampled from a man in his fifties or sixties with glioma. This CDR3 is CASSFTGYGYTF. CDR3 DNA sequence: TGTGCCAGCAGCTTTACAGGGTATGGCTACACCTTC.